Each of the 15 T cell receptor beta chains below was sequenced from the same sample in a study of control samples from healthy donors and cancer patients. Profiled with immunoSEQ multiplex PCR; TCRdb holds only in-frame clones, not every one. The data contain 120,000 or so clones, about 92% of them singletons. Material for sequencing was PBMCs. These receptors were taken from a man at least 80 years old with head and neck cancer.

The chain carries TRBV9 and TRBJ2-7; D unclear. The V end was cut by 0 bases, the J end by 4 bases, with 8 bases between. The CDR3 totals 13 residues. CDR1 and CDR2 (germline): SGDLS, YYNGEE. CDR3 sequence reads: CASSVAPVYEQYF. The CDR3 nucleotides read TGTGCCAGCAGCGTAGCCCCAGTTTACGAGCAGTACTTC. Full variable domain (outside the CDR3, taken from reference TRBV9 and TRBJ2-7): DSGVTQTPKHLITATGQRVTLRCSPRSGDLSVYWYQQSLDQGLQFLIQYYNGEERAKGNILERFSAQQFPDLHSELNLSSLELGDSALYFCASSVAPVYEQYFGPGTRLTVT.

CDR3 region: CASSPRDRGPNQPQHF. The CDR3 DNA reads as TGCGCCAGCAGCCCCCGGGACAGGGGCCCGAATCAGCCCCAGCATTTT. This rearrangement joins TRBV4-1 to TRBJ1-5, with 10 bases identical to TRBD1. The junction had 7 bases not matched to a gene; V was cut back by 4 bases and J by 4 bases. The germline V gene has CDR1 MGHRA and CDR2 YSYEKL. CDR3 length equals 16 residues.

This clone was seen more than once but under ten times. The chain uses TRBV7-2 and TRBJ2-7, with 10 bases identical to TRBD2. In germline, CDR1 is SGHTA, CDR2 FQGNSA. V lost 4 bases to trimming and J lost 2 bases; unmatched junction nucleotides: 5. The CDR3 sequence is 15 residues long. The CDR3 sequence: CASSSPLAGTYEQYF. The CDR3 coding sequence is TGTGCCAGCAGCTCCCCACTAGCGGGGACCTACGAGCAGTACTTC.

The chain uses TRBV6-5 and TRBJ2-7; D possibly matches TRBD1 or TRBD2 (5 bases each). CDR1 and CDR2 from the germline V gene are MNHEY and SVGAGI. The CDR3 extends over 15 amino acids. The V end lost 0 bases, the J end lost 3 bases, and 12 bases lay between the germline ends. CDR3 coding DNA: TGTGCCAGCAGTTACTCTGAGGGACCTTACTACGAGCAGTACTTC. It translates to CASSYSEGPYYEQYF.

This chain connects TRBV4-1 to TRBJ2-6; D uncertain. The V gene lost 0 bases and the J gene lost 3 bases, with 15 bases spanning the gap. Germline lookup yields CDR1 MGHRA and CDR2 YSYEKL. CDR3 length: 18 amino acids. CDR3 residues: CASSQDRKYLVGANVLTF. The CDR3 DNA reads TGCGCCAGCAGCCAAGATCGCAAGTACCTGGTTGGGGCCAACGTCCTGACTTTC.

The chain carries TRBV11-2 and TRBJ1-3; possible D gene TRBD1, 5 bases. The germline gives CDR1 SGHAT, CDR2 FQNNGV. The CDR3 runs 14 residues. V was trimmed by 5 bases and J by 0 bases, leaving 8 bases between them. CDR3 sequence (DNA): TGTGCCAGCAGCGGCAGGGTCTCTGGAAACACCATATATTTT. This encodes CASSGRVSGNTIYF.

The rearrangement links TRBV5-6 to TRBJ1-2, with TRBD1 matching over 7 bases. Per the germline V gene, CDR1 is SGHDT and CDR2 is YYEEEE. The CDR3 covers 12 residues. V was clipped by 2 bases and J by 6 bases; unmatched bases: 1. This CDR3 is CASSFDRDGYTF. CDR3 DNA: TGTGCCAGCAGCTTCGACAGGGATGGCTACACCTTC.

The rearrangement uses TRBV4-2 and TRBJ2-7; TRBD2 aligns across 11 bases. This CDR3 has 16 residues. In germline, CDR1 is LGHNA, CDR2 YNFKEQ. J gave up 4 bases and V 3 bases, and 8 bases lay outside the gene matches. The CDR3 region is CASSQDTSGSFYEQYF. Written as DNA, the CDR3 is TGTGCCAGCAGCCAGGATACTAGCGGGAGCTTTTACGAGCAGTACTTC.

The CDR3 DNA reads as TGTGCCTGGACCCCAGGCAAAAACATTCAGTACTTC. Its protein product is CAWTPGKNIQYF. The gene calls are TRBV30 and TRBJ2-4; D unresolved. This CDR3 is 12 amino acids long. From germline, CDR1 is GTSNPN and CDR2 SVGIG (reference sequence). The ends were cut back, 4 bases at V and 3 bases at J, with 7 bases in the middle.

The genes are TRBV30 and TRBJ1-4; possible D gene TRBD1, 5 bases. Germline V gene sequence: CDR1 GTSNPN, CDR2 SVGIG (reference sequence). The CDR3 is made up of 13 amino acids. Trimming took off 0 bases at V and 8 bases at J, with 10 bases between the two ends. The CDR3 reads CAWSVPHREKLFF. The CDR3 DNA follows: TGTGCCTGGAGTGTACCCCACAGGGAAAAACTGTTTTTT.

This clone was seen once. V usage is TRBV11-2 and J usage is TRBJ2-2; the D is unclear. V lost 2 bases and J 6 bases, leaving 10 bases between the germline ends. CDR3 length: 14 residues. Germline V gene lookup returns CDR1 SGHAT and CDR2 FQNNGV. Here the CDR3 DNA reads TGTGCCAGCAGCTTATCCGCGTTACCCGGGGAGCTGTTTTTT. This gives the protein CASSLSALPGELFF. The variable domain in full, completed from reference TRBV11-2 and TRBJ2-2, reads EAGVAQSPRYKIIEKRQSVAFWCNPISGHATLYWYQQILGQGPKLLIQFQNNGVVDDSQLPKDRFSAERLKGVDSTLKIQPAKLEDSAVYLCASSLSALPGELFFGEGSRLTVL.

The J gene is TRBJ1-1, the V gene TRBV7-6; D is undetermined. This CDR3 is built from 15 residues. Germline V lookup: CDR1 SGHVS, CDR2 FNYEAQ. Trimming left V 4 bases short and J 2 bases short, with 14 bases between. The CDR3 nucleotides are TGTGCCAGCAGCTCGGGCTGGGGTCCTAACACTGAAGCTTTCTTT. Residues: CASSSGWGPNTEAFF.

V usage is TRBV9 and J usage is TRBJ2-7; 7 bases line up with TRBD2. The germline CDR1 and CDR2 sequences are SGDLS and YYNGEE. This CDR3 is 15 amino acids long. V gave up 0 bases and J gave up 4 bases; unmatched junction bases: 7. The CDR3 nucleotides read TGTGCCAGCAGCGTAGGTCGACTAGCTGGGTACGAGCAGTACTTC. Translated, it gives CASSVGRLAGYEQYF.

The chain combines TRBV15 with TRBJ1-3; 7 nucleotides line up with TRBD1. CDR3 length: 16 amino acids. Germline V gene data show CDR1 as LNHNV and CDR2 as YYDKDF (reference sequence). J lost 1 base, V lost 9 bases, and 12 bases had no gene match. The DNA of the CDR3 is TGTGCCACGGGCCTCCACAGGGGCGGTTCTGGAAACACCATATATTTT. The encoded protein is CATGLHRGGSGNTIYF.

The CDR3 DNA sequence: TGCGCCAGCAGCTTACAGGGTAGCACAGATACGCAGTATTTT. Translated, it gives CASSLQGSTDTQYF. The chain couples TRBV5-1 to TRBJ2-3; D perhaps matches TRBD1 (6 bases). The CDR3 consists of 14 residues. Trimming removed 2 bases at V and 0 bases at J, with 7 bases between. The germline V gene encodes CDR1 SGHRS and CDR2 YFSETQ.